These T cell receptor beta chains were read from a single sample in a study of control samples from healthy donors and cancer patients. Only in-frame clones appear in the TCRdb table, and some are missing; sequencing was by immunoSEQ multiplex PCR. The sample has roughly 150,000 clones, more than 85% seen once. The sequencing input was blood. Receptors were obtained from a man in his fifties or sixties in good health. Both conserved end residues are part of each CDR3. A D gene is named only where the DNA matches it firmly. Only part of the rows carry a size: once, few, many, or a class if the clone is expanded.

D,V,J,size,CDR3,DNA
NA,TRBV6-5,TRBJ1-5,NA,CASSQREHQPQHF,TGTGCCAGCAGCCAGAGAGAGCATCAGCCCCAGCATTTT
NA,TRBV28,TRBJ2-7,NA,CANRSPKNEQYF,TGTGCCAACAGATCCCCCAAGAACGAGCAGTACTTC
TRBD1,TRBV10-3,TRBJ2-1,NA,CAISLGQGNEQFF,TGTGCCATCAGCCTGGGACAGGGAAATGAGCAGTTCTTC
NA,TRBV4-1,TRBJ2-7,NA,CASSRHSRTYEQYF,TGCGCCAGCAGCCGACATTCCAGGACCTACGAGCAGTACTTC
NA,TRBV14,TRBJ2-7,NA,CASTTGGLNEQYF,TGTGCCAGCACGACAGGCGGGCTCAACGAGCAGTACTTC
NA,TRBV2,TRBJ1-2,NA,CASRRDYGYTF,TGTGCCAGCCGCAGGGACTATGGCTACACCTTC
NA,TRBV5-1,TRBJ2-3,NA,CASSLSNFADTQYF,TGCGCCAGCAGCTTGTCCAACTTCGCAGATACGCAGTATTTT
TRBD2,TRBV2,TRBJ2-1,NA,CASSEDRGGSPILFF,TGTGCCAGCAGTGAAGACCGAGGCGGGAGCCCAATCTTGTTCTTC
NA,TRBV6-1,TRBJ1-1,NA,CASSELVRDAEAFF,TGTGCCAGCAGTGAACTTGTAAGGGACGCTGAAGCTTTCTTT
TRBD1,TRBV6-6,TRBJ1-4,NA,CASHQGGGDEKLFF,TGTGCCAGCCACCAGGGGGGCGGGGATGAAAAACTGTTTTTT
TRBD1,TRBV5-4,TRBJ1-3,NA,CASSSGGNSGNTIYF,TGTGCCAGCAGCTCAGGGGGCAACTCAGGAAACACCATATATTTT
TRBD2,TRBV5-3,TRBJ2-5,NA,CARRPRGAGGPQETQYF,TGTGCCAGAAGGCCCCGGGGCGCGGGAGGGCCCCAAGAGACCCAGTACTTC
NA,TRBV10-3,TRBJ2-2,NA,CAIRPGRTGELFF,TGTGCCATCCGCCCCGGAAGGACCGGGGAGCTGTTTTTT
NA,TRBV3-1/TRBV3-2,TRBJ1-1,NA,CASSQDSGGTEAFF,TGTGCCAGCAGCCAAGATAGCGGTGGCACTGAAGCTTTCTTT
NA,TRBV7-3,TRBJ2-3,NA,CASSYGTGMDTQYF,TGTGCCAGCAGCTATGGGACTGGCATGGATACGCAGTATTTT
NA,TRBV29-1,TRBJ1-5,NA,CSVARAGNQPQHF,TGCAGCGTTGCGAGAGCTGGGAATCAGCCCCAGCATTTT
NA,TRBV5-1,TRBJ1-2,NA,CASSLAQSDYGYTF,TGCGCCAGCAGCTTGGCACAGAGCGACTATGGCTACACCTTC
TRBD2,TRBV5-1,TRBJ2-7,NA,CASRPRLAGSSYEQYF,TGCGCCAGCAGACCGAGACTAGCGGGGAGCTCCTACGAGCAGTACTTC
NA,TRBV28,TRBJ1-2,NA,CASSYGGTKVGRGYTF,TGTGCCAGCAGTTATGGGGGGACAAAAGTGGGTCGCGGCTACACCTTC
NA,TRBV27,TRBJ2-5,NA,CASSLSGETQYF,TGTGCCAGCAGTTTATCAGGGGAGACCCAGTACTTC
TRBD2,TRBV24-1,TRBJ2-2,NA,CATTDTGRDGELFF,TGTGCCACCACCGACACGGGGAGGGACGGGGAGCTGTTTTTT
NA,TRBV7-2,TRBJ1-1,NA,CASSLGDRSTEAFF,TGTGCCAGCAGCTTGGGGGACCGGAGCACTGAAGCTTTCTTT
TRBD1,TRBV30,TRBJ1-2,NA,CAWRGQGQYGYTF,TGTGCCTGGAGGGGACAGGGGCAGTATGGCTACACCTTC
NA,TRBV18,TRBJ2-2,NA,CASSGSNTGELFF,TGTGCCAGCTCAGGATCGAACACCGGGGAGCTGTTTTTT
TRBD1,TRBV25-1,TRBJ2-7,once,CASSDPGQGSTYEQYF,TGTGCCAGCAGTGACCCGGGACAGGGATCGACTTACGAGCAGTACTTC
NA,TRBV14,TRBJ1-2,NA,CASSQEEASYGYTF,TGTGCCAGCAGCCAAGAAGAGGCCAGCTATGGCTACACCTTC
NA,TRBV6-5,TRBJ2-5,NA,CASSYSKAAAEETQYF,TGTGCCAGCAGTTACTCAAAGGCGGCGGCGGAGGAGACCCAGTACTTC
NA,TRBV5-1,TRBJ1-6,NA,CASFNRQANSPLHF,TGCGCCAGCTTTAATCGACAGGCAAATTCACCCCTCCACTTT
NA,TRBV6-5,TRBJ2-5,NA,CASSTTGRNQETQYF,TGTGCCAGCAGTACCACTGGCAGGAACCAAGAGACCCAGTACTTC
TRBD2,TRBV2,TRBJ2-3,NA,CASSGGAGGDF,TGTGCCAGCAGTGGGGGAGCGGGAGGGGATTTT
TRBD1,TRBV30,TRBJ1-5,NA,CAWRGQGNQPQHF,TGTGCCTGGAGGGGACAGGGAAATCAGCCCCAGCATTTT
NA,TRBV28,TRBJ2-3,NA,CASKGKTGGGTDTQYF,TGTGCCAGCAAAGGAAAGACCGGGGGAGGCACAGATACGCAGTATTTT
TRBD1,TRBV19,TRBJ1-5,NA,CASMGQYSNQPQHF,TGTGCCAGTATGGGACAGTATAGCAATCAGCCCCAGCATTTT
NA,TRBV3-1/TRBV3-2,TRBJ2-3,NA,CASSQVTDTQYF,TGTGCCAGCAGCCAAGTCACAGATACGCAGTATTTT
TRBD2,TRBV28,TRBJ2-1,once,CASSLGTSGRNNEQFF,TGTGCCAGCAGCCTGGGGACTAGCGGGAGGAACAATGAGCAGTTCTTC
NA,TRBV7-9,TRBJ1-1,NA,CASSLIAGSLGENTEAFF,TGTGCCAGCAGCTTAATAGCGGGCTCCCTCGGGGAGAACACTGAAGCTTTCTTT
TRBD1,TRBV28,TRBJ1-2,NA,CASRGDRGGGYTF,TGTGCCAGCAGAGGGGACAGGGGTGGAGGCTACACCTTC
NA,TRBV29-1,TRBJ2-7,NA,CSVDGPGTYEQYF,TGCAGCGTTGATGGCCCAGGCACCTACGAGCAGTACTTC
NA,TRBV27,TRBJ2-7,NA,CASSLKLSYEQYF,TGTGCCAGCAGTTTAAAGCTCTCCTACGAGCAGTACTTC
TRBD2,TRBV10-1,TRBJ2-7,NA,CASSESGDSGRKQYF,TGCGCCAGCAGTGAGTCTGGGGATAGCGGGAGGAAGCAGTACTTC
NA,TRBV6-1,TRBJ2-7,NA,CASSDPDEQYF,TGTGCCAGCAGTGATCCGGACGAGCAGTACTTC
NA,TRBV12-3/TRBV12-4,TRBJ2-1,NA,CASSPPGRGQFF,TGTGCCAGCAGTCCACCGGGACGGGGGCAGTTCTTC
NA,TRBV5-4,TRBJ1-1,few,CASSPVINSEAFF,TGTGCCAGCAGCCCGGTTATTAACAGTGAAGCTTTCTTT
NA,TRBV10-1,TRBJ2-1,NA,CASSHTRPGGEQFF,TGCGCCAGCAGTCACACCCGCCCCGGAGGGGAGCAGTTCTTC
NA,TRBV19,TRBJ1-1,NA,CASSTTRRRDTEAFF,TGTGCCAGTAGTACTACAAGGAGGAGGGACACTGAAGCTTTCTTT
NA,TRBV18,TRBJ1-1,NA,CASSLTGMNTEAFF,TGTGCCAGCTCACTAACAGGGATGAACACTGAAGCTTTCTTT
TRBD2,TRBV6-5,TRBJ2-1,once,CASTTSGSYNEQFF,TGTGCCAGCACTACCAGCGGGAGCTACAATGAGCAGTTCTTC
NA,TRBV3-1/TRBV3-2,TRBJ1-5,NA,CASSQGVWQPQHF,TGTGCCAGCAGCCAGGGGGTTTGGCAGCCCCAGCATTTT